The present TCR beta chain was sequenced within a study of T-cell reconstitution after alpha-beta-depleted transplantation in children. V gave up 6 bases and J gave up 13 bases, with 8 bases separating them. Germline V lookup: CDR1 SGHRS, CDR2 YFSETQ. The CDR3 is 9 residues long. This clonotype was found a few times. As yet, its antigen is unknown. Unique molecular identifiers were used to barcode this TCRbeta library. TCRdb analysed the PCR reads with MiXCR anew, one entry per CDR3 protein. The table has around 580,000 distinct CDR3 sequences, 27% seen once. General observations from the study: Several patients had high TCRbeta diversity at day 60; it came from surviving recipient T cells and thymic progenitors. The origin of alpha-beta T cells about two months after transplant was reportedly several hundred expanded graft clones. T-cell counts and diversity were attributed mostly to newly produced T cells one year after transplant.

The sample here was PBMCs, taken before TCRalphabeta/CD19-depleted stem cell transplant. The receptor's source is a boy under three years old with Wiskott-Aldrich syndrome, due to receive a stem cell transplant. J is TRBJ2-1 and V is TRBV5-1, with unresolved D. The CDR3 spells CASNPRQFF. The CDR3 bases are TGCGCCAGCAACCCCCGACAGTTCTTC.